The next 17 T cell receptor beta chains were all read from a single sample in a study of CD8 T cells in ankylosing spondylitis. General observations from the study: In ankylosing spondylitis blood, a motif of seven or eight highly homologous TCR beta variants appeared characteristic.

These receptors' targets are unknown. TCRdb re-analysed the 5' RACE reads in MiXCR, keeping a single row per CDR3 protein. The sample consists of approximately 520,000 distinct CDR3 sequences, approximately 5.3% of them appearing once. The sequenced sample consisted of blood, either unsorted or a sorted T cell fraction (not recorded which). These receptors all stem from a male donor with ankylosing spondylitis.

There are many counts of this clonotype. The chain combines TRBV29-1 with TRBJ1-1; no clear D gene. The CDR3 totals 14 residues. Per the germline V gene, CDR1 is SQVTM and CDR2 is ANQGSEA. V dropped 6 bases and J dropped 0 bases, with 14 bases sitting between them. The CDR3 spells CSVHGYRVNTEAFF. The CDR3 nucleotides read TGCAGCGTACACGGTTATCGGGTGAACACTGAAGCTTTCTTT.

The chain employs TRBV5-1 and TRBJ2-1, with TRBD1 matching 10 bases. Germline V gene data show CDR1 as SGHRS and CDR2 as YFSETQ. The CDR3 length is 16 residues. V trimming: 5 bases; J trimming: 4 bases; junction bases outside the gene matches: 9. CDR3 region: CASRPGQGSSYNEQFF. In nucleotides, the CDR3 is TGCGCCAGCAGACCGGGACAGGGGTCTTCTTACAATGAGCAGTTCTTC.

This clonotype has ten or more counts. This chain uses TRBV9 with TRBJ2-3; D assignment may be TRBD1 or TRBD2 (6 bases each). Deletions cut 3 bases from V and 6 bases from J, with 14 bases between. The CDR3 contains 14 residues. The germline gives CDR1 SGDLS, CDR2 YYNGEE. In DNA, the CDR3 is TGTGCCAGCAGCGCCCGGGGGCCTGGGGATACGCAGTATTTT. The encoded protein is CASSARGPGDTQYF.

This clonotype was detected only a few times. The chain employs TRBV27 and TRBJ2-7, with D perhaps matching TRBD1 (6 bases). The CDR3 extends over 14 amino acids. Germline CDR1 reads MNHEY; CDR2 reads SMNVEV (reference sequence). The ends were cut back, 6 bases at V and 0 bases at J, with 12 bases in the middle. The CDR3: CASRQGWSSYEQYF. Written as DNA, the CDR3 is TGTGCCAGCAGACAGGGATGGAGCTCCTACGAGCAGTACTTC.

This clonotype occurred a few times. The chain employs TRBV10-3 and TRBJ2-3; 10 bases are shared with TRBD2. The V segment lost 0 bases and the J segment 0 bases; nucleotides outside the gene matches: 6. The CDR3 runs 18 residues. The germline gives CDR1 ENHRY, CDR2 SYGVKD. The CDR3 reads CAISESWGTSVSTDTQYF. The DNA for the CDR3 is TGTGCCATCAGTGAGTCTTGGGGGACTAGCGTTAGCACAGATACGCAGTATTTT.

This clonotype was counted many times. Written as DNA, the CDR3 is TGTGCCAGCATTACGGACAGGGGAACAGATACGCAGTATTTT. Translation gives CASITDRGTDTQYF. This chain uses TRBV2 with TRBJ2-3; TRBD1 aligns across 9 bases. Looked up from germline, CDR1 is SNHLY and CDR2 is FYNNEI. Trimming removed 7 bases from V and 3 bases from J; junction bases left unmatched: 5. This CDR3 has 14 residues.

This clonotype was seen many times. The CDR3 sequence is CASSLEGQLYYEQYF. CDR3 bases: TGTGCCAGCAGTTTAGAGGGACAGCTATACTACGAGCAGTACTTC. The rearrangement uses TRBV28 and TRBJ2-7; 7 bases map to TRBD1. The CDR3 is 15 residues long. The junction had 7 bases not matched to a gene; V was cut back by 2 bases and J by 3 bases. CDR1 is MDHEN, CDR2 SYDVKM, per germline. Supplemented by reference TRBV28 and TRBJ2-7, the full variable domain reads DVKVTQSSRYLVKRTGEKVFLECVQDMDHENMFWYRQDPGLGLRLIYFSYDVKMKEKGDIPEGYSVSREKKERFSLILESASTNQTSMYLCASSLEGQLYYEQYFGPGTRLTVT.

This clonotype was observed a handful of times. The chain recombines TRBV28 with TRBJ2-3; 7 bases fit TRBD1. CDR1 is MDHEN, CDR2 SYDVKM, per germline. This CDR3 has 19 residues. V lost 3 bases and J lost 4; bases outside the gene matches: 19. The CDR3 DNA sequence: TGTGCCAGCAGTTTGGGGACAGAGATCCCGTTTCACTCCCCAGATACGCAGTATTTT. Protein sequence: CASSLGTEIPFHSPDTQYF. The full variable domain, rest sourced from reference TRBV28 and TRBJ2-3, is DVKVTQSSRYLVKRTGEKVFLECVQDMDHENMFWYRQDPGLGLRLIYFSYDVKMKEKGDIPEGYSVSREKKERFSLILESASTNQTSMYLCASSLGTEIPFHSPDTQYFGPGTRLTVL.

This clonotype has at least ten counts. This chain links TRBV10-1 with TRBJ2-7; 12 positions agree with TRBD1. V dropped 8 bases and J dropped 7; count of bases not matched to a gene: 6. In germline, CDR1 is WNHNN, CDR2 SYGVQD (reference sequence). CDR3 length equals 13 residues. The CDR3 DNA sequence: TGCGCCAGCGGGGGACAGGGGGCTTGGGAGCAGTACTTC. It yields the protein CASGGQGAWEQYF.

This clonotype was recorded many times. This chain uses TRBV6-2 or TRBV6-3 with TRBJ1-3; D remains unclear. Trimming removed 2 bases at V and 0 bases at J, with 8 bases between. The CDR3 length is 15 residues. The V gene's germline CDR1 is MNHEY and CDR2 SVGEGT. CDR3 nucleotides: TGTGCCAGCAGTTACCACAGCAACTCTGGAAACACCATATATTTT. This sequence encodes CASSYHSNSGNTIYF.

This clonotype has ten or more counts. The V gene is TRBV20-1, the J gene TRBJ2-1; D is perhaps TRBD2 (7 bases). Trimming removed 0 bases from V and 8 bases from J, with 14 bases in between. The CDR3 is 14 amino acids. CDR1 and CDR2 (germline): DFQATT, SNEGSKA (reference sequence). The CDR3 here is CSARDRRGGDEQFF. The DNA for the CDR3 is TGCAGTGCTAGAGACCGGAGGGGGGGCGATGAGCAGTTCTTC.

Points on this clonotype: A much bigger clone sits one base away, suggesting this may be a read error. This chain joins TRBV15 and TRBJ2-2; D unclear. The germline V gene has CDR1 LNHNV and CDR2 YYDKDF (reference sequence). V lost 1 base, J lost 5 bases, and 14 bases lay in between. The CDR3 spans 16 residues. The CDR3 here is CATSRARSKGTGELFF. Written as DNA, the CDR3 is TGTGCCACCAGCAGAGCCAGATCCAAAGGGACCGGGGAGCTGTTTTTT.

This clonotype was counted at least ten times. The chain uses TRBV25-1 and TRBJ2-7; D remains ambiguous. CDR3 size: 12 residues. Per germline, CDR1 MGHDK and CDR2 SYGVNS. V dropped 4 bases and J dropped 2 bases, with 6 bases sitting between them. This CDR3 is CASSGGPYEQYF. CDR3 sequence (DNA): TGTGCCAGCAGTGGTGGTCCCTACGAGCAGTACTTC.

Ten or more counts support this clonotype. The V call is TRBV7-9, the J call TRBJ1-1; D is unclear. Germline V gene sequence: CDR1 SEHNR, CDR2 FQNEAQ (reference sequence). Trimming removed 2 bases at V and 8 bases at J, with 6 bases between. The CDR3 consists of 11 residues. The CDR3 nucleotides are TGTGCCAGCAGCTTATTCCTAGAAGCTTTCTTT. This encodes CASSLFLEAFF.

This clonotype was counted ten times or more. This chain uses TRBV5-1 with TRBJ1-6, with D possibly being TRBD1 (5 bases). Germline V gene lookup returns CDR1 SGHRS and CDR2 YFSETQ. The germline V and J ends were trimmed by 7 bases and 8 bases, with 13 bases remaining between them. The CDR3 is made up of 13 amino acids. The CDR3 nucleotides read TGCGCCAGCGGCCCACAGGTCGATTCACCCCTCCACTTT. This gives the protein CASGPQVDSPLHF. The full variable domain, with the rest looked up from reference TRBV5-1 and TRBJ1-6, is KAGVTQTPRYLIKTRGQQVTLSCSPISGHRSVSWYQQTPGQGLQFLFEYFSETQRNKGNFPGRFSGRQFSNSRSEMNVSTLELGDSALYLCASGPQVDSPLHFGNGTRLTVT.

CDR3 sequence (DNA): TGCAGCGTTGCCCGCAGCCGGTCAAATGAGCAGTTCTTC. It is translated as CSVARSRSNEQFF. The V call is TRBV29-1, the J call TRBJ2-1; no reliable D call. V was trimmed by 4 bases and J by 7 bases, leaving 14 bases between them. Germline assignment: CDR1 SQVTM and CDR2 ANQGSEA. The CDR3 spans 13 residues.

This clonotype was seen at least ten times. The chain recombines TRBV5-1 with TRBJ2-1; possible D gene TRBD1, 7 bases. Per germline, CDR1 SGHRS and CDR2 YFSETQ. There are 16 residues in the CDR3. Between the trimmed V and J ends, which lost 2 bases and 5 bases, there was a span of 17 bases. CDR3 protein: CASSFLQGRSHNEQFF. The CDR3, as DNA: TGCGCCAGCAGCTTCTTACAGGGGAGGTCCCACAATGAGCAGTTCTTC.